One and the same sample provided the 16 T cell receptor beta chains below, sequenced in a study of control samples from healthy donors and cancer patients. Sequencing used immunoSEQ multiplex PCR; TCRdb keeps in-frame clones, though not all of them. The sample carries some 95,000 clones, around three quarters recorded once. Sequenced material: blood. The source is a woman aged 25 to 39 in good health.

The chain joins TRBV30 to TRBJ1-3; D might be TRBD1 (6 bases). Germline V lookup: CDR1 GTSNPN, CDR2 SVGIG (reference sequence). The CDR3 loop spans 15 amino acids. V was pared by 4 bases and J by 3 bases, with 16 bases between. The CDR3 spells CAWTDKGGRGNTIYF. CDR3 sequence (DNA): TGTGCCTGGACCGATAAGGGGGGACGTGGAAACACCATATATTTT. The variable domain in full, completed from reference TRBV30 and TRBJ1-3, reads SQTIHQWPATLVQPVGSPLSLECTVEGTSNPNLYWYRQAAGRGLQLLFYSVGIGQISSEVPQNLSASRPQDRQFILSSKKLLLSDSGFYLCAWTDKGGRGNTIYFGEGSWLTVV.

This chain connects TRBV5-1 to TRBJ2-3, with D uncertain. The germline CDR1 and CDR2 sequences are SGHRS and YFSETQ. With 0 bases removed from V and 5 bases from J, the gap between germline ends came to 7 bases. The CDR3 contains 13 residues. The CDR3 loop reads CASSLALVDTQYF. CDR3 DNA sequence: TGCGCCAGCAGCTTGGCCCTAGTAGATACGCAGTATTTT.

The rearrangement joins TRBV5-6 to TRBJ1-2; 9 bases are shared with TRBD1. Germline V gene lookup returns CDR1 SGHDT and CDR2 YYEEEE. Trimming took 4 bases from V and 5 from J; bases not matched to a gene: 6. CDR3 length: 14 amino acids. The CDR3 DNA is TGTGCCAGCAGCGTGGACAGGGGAAAATATGGCTACACCTTC. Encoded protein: CASSVDRGKYGYTF.

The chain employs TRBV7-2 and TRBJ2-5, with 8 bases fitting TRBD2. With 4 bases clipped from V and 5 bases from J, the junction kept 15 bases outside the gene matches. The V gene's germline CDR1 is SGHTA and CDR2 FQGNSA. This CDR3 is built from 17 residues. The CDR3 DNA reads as TGTGCCAGCAGCTCCTTACTACCGGGACTAGTGAGGGAGACCCAGTACTTC. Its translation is CASSSLLPGLVRETQYF.

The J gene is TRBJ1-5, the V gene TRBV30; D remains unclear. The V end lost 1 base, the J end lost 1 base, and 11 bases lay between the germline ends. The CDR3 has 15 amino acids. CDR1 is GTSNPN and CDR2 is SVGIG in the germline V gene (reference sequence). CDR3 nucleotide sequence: TGTGCCTGGAGTGAAAGGTCCATGAGCAATCAGCCCCAGCATTTT. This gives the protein CAWSERSMSNQPQHF.

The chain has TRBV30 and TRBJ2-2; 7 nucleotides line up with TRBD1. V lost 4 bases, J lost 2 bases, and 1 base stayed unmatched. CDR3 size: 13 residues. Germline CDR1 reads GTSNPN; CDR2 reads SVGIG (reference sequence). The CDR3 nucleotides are TGTGCCTGGAACAGGGGAAACACCGGGGAGCTGTTTTTT. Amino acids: CAWNRGNTGELFF.

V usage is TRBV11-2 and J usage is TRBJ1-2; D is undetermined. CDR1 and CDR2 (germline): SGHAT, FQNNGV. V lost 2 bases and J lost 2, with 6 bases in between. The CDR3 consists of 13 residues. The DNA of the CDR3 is TGTGCCAGCAGCTTATCCCAGAACTATGGCTACACCTTC. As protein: CASSLSQNYGYTF.

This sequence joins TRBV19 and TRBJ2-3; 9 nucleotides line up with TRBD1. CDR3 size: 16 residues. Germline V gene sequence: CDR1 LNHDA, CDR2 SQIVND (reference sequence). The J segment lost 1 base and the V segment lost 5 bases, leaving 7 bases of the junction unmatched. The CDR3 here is CASSPGTGIRTDTQYF. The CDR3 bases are TGTGCCAGTAGTCCTGGGACAGGGATTCGCACAGATACGCAGTATTTT.

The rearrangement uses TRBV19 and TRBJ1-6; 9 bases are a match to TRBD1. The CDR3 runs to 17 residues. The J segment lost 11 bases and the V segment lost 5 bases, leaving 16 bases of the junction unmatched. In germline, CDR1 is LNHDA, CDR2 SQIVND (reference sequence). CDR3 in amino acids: CASSLIRSGQGSPPLHF. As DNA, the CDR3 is TGTGCCAGTAGTCTTATCCGATCTGGACAGGGGAGTCCACCCCTCCACTTT.

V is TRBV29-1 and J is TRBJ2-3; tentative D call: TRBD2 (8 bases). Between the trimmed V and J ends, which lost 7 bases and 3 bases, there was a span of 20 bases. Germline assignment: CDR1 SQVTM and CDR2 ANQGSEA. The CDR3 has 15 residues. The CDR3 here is CSAPREGALTDTQYF. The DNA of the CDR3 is TGCAGCGCCCCCCGGGAGGGGGCGCTTACAGATACGCAGTATTTT.

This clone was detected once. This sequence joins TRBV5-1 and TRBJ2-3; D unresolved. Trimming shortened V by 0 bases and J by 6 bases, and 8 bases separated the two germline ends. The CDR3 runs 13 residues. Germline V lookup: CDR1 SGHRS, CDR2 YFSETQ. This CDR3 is CASSLESGDTQYF. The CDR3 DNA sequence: TGCGCCAGCAGCTTGGAGTCGGGTGATACGCAGTATTTT.

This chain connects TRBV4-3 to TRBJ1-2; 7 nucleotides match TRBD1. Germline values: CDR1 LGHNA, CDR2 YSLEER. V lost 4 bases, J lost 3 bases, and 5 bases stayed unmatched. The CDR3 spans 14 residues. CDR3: CASSRSGTDYGYTF. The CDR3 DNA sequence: TGCGCCAGCAGCCGATCCGGGACAGACTATGGCTACACCTTC.

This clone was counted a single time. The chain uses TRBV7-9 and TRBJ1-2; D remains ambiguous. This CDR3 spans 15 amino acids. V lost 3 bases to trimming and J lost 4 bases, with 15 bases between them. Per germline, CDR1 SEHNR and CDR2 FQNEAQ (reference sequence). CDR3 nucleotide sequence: TGTGCCAGCAGCTTGTACCTAGTACAGCTCTATGGCTACACCTTC. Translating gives CASSLYLVQLYGYTF.

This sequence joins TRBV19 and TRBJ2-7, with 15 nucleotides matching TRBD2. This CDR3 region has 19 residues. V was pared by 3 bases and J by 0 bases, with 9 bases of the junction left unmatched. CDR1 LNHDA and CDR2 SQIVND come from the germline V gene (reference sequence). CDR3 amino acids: CASSIQGTSGGTSSYEQYF. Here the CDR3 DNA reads TGTGCCAGTAGTATCCAGGGGACTAGCGGGGGGACTAGCTCCTACGAGCAGTACTTC.

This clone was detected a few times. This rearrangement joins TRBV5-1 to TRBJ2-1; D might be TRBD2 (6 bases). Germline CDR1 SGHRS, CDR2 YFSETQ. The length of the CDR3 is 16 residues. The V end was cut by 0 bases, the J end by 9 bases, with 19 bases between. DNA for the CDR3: TGCGCCAGCAGCTTGGACCCGGGACTGGCGGGGAGTGAGCAGTTCTTC. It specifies CASSLDPGLAGSEQFF.

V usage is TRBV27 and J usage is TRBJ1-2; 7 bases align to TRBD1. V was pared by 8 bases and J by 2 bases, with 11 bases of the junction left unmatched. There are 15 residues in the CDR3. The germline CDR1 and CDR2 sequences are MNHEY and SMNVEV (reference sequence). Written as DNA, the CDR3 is TGTGCCAGCGGCAGGGGGTCGGTAATGAACTATGGCTACACCTTC. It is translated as CASGRGSVMNYGYTF.